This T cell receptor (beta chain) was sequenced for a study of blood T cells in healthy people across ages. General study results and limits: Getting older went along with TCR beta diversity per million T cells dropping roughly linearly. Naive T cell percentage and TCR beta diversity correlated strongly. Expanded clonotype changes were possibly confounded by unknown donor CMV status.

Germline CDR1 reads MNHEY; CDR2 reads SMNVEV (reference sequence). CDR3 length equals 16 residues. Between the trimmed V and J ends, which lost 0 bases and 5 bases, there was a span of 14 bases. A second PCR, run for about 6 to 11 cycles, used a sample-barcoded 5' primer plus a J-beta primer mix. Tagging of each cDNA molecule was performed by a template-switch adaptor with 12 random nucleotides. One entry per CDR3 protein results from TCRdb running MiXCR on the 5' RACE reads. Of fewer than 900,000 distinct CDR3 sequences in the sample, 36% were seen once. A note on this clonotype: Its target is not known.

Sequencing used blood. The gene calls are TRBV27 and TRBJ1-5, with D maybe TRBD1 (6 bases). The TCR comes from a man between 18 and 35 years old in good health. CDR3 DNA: TGTGCCAGCAGTTTATCATGGGGGGCTTGGGATCAGCCCCAGCATTTT. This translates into CASSLSWGAWDQPQHF.